This T cell receptor (beta chain) was identified in a study of cytomegalovirus exposure and HLA in healthy donors. General study points: Later analysis indicated greater clonal expansion among HLA-associated TCR beta chains than among equally common other chains.

Of note for this clone: Its target is not known.

Germline CDR1 is MDHEN and CDR2 is SYDVKM. V lost 4 bases and J 6 bases, leaving 16 bases between the germline ends. This CDR3 spans 15 amino acids. The PCR employed 60 Vbeta primers together with 13 Jbeta primers. Method: immunoSEQ multiplex PCR; TCRdb's copy keeps in-frame clones and lacks some. The sample lists about 120,000 clones, around 73% occurring once. This cohort consisted of healthy bone marrow donors. Though nominally healthy at sampling, donors likely had unrecorded immune exposures. Sequencing was carried out using PBMCs. The clonotype comes from a woman aged 40 to 55 in good health and CMV-seropositive. The chain couples TRBV28 to TRBJ2-4, with a possible D match to TRBD2 (5 bases). The CDR3 is CASSSPTSGGNIQYF. The CDR3 DNA reads as TGTGCCAGCAGTTCCCCGACCTCCGGAGGAAACATTCAGTACTTC.